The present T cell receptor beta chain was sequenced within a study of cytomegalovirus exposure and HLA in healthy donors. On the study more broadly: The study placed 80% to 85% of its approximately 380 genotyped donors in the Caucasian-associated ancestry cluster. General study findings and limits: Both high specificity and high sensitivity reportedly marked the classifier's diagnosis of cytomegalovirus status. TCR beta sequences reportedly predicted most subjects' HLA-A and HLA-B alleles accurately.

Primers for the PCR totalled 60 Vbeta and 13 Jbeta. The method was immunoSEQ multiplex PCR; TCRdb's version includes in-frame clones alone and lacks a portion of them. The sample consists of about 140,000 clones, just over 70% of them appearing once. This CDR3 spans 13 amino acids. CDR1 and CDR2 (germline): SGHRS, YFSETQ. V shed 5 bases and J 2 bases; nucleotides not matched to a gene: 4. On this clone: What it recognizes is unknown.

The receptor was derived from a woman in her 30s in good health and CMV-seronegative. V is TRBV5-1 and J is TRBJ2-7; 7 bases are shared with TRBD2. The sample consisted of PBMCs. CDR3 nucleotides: TGCGCCAGCAGGCTAGCGGAGACCTACGAGCAGTACTTC. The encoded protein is CASRLAETYEQYF. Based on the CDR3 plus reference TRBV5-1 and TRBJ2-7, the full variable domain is KAGVTQTPRYLIKTRGQQVTLSCSPISGHRSVSWYQQTPGQGLQFLFEYFSETQRNKGNFPGRFSGRQFSNSRSEMNVSTLELGDSALYLCASRLAETYEQYFGPGTRLTVT.